One and the same sample provided the 5 T cell receptor beta chains below, sequenced in a study of T cells after yellow fever vaccination. MiXCR, applied by TCRdb to the 5' RACE reads, yields one record per CDR3 protein. The data contain 300,000 or so distinct CDR3 sequences, 8.7% of them singletons. Sample: CD4+ T cells sorted from PBMCs, taken 5 days after the yellow fever booster vaccination. The receptors come from a man between 18 and 29 years old who received the YFV17D yellow fever vaccine.

The chain carries TRBV6-5 and TRBJ2-1, with D maybe TRBD2 (7 bases). Germline CDR1 MNHEY, CDR2 SVGAGI. Between the trimmed V and J ends, which lost 2 bases and 7 bases, there was a span of 12 bases. The CDR3 extends over 14 amino acids. The CDR3 DNA is TGTGCCAGCAGTTACGGCGGGGGCCGAAATGAGCAGTTCTTC. Translating it yields CASSYGGGRNEQFF.

This clonotype was seen just once. The germline gene is not matched at one end of the junction; a read error may be the cause. The chain links TRBV18 to TRBJ1-5; the D is unclear. Germline V gene lookup returns CDR1 KGHSH and CDR2 LQKENI. This CDR3 is built from 13 residues. CDR3 in DNA: TGTGCCAGCTCACGGGGAGGCAATCACCCCCAGCATTTT. Amino acid sequence: CASSRGGNHPQHF.

This clonotype was counted only a few times. This chain uses TRBV18 with TRBJ2-3; 8 bases map to TRBD2. The CDR3 covers 15 residues. The germline V gene has CDR1 KGHSH and CDR2 LQKENI. With V trimmed by 3 bases and J by 4 bases, 6 bases remained unmatched. CDR3 region: CASSPPTGGSDTQYF. The CDR3 DNA follows: TGTGCCAGCTCACCCCCTACGGGGGGGTCAGATACGCAGTATTTT.

V is TRBV20-1 and J is TRBJ1-3, with a possible D match to TRBD1 (5 bases). Per germline, CDR1 DFQATT and CDR2 SNEGSKA (reference sequence). CDR3 size: 13 residues. Trimming pared 2 bases from V and 2 bases from J, leaving 7 bases between. Here the CDR3 DNA reads TGCAGTGCTAGAAAAGGGGCTGGAAACACCATATATTTT. Protein: CSARKGAGNTIYF.

The table lists this clonotype with a few counts. The rearrangement joins TRBV12-3 or TRBV12-4 to TRBJ2-7, with TRBD1 identical over 9 bases. CDR3 length: 16 residues. J gave up 3 bases and V 5 bases, and 11 bases lay outside the gene matches. The CDR3 is CASSPGGQGRNYEQYF. In DNA form, the CDR3 reads TGTGCCAGCAGTCCCGGCGGACAGGGGCGAAACTACGAGCAGTACTTC.